This T cell receptor (beta chain) was identified during a study of CD8+CD57+ T cells in acquired aplastic anemia. As for the study in general: Sorted CD4+ and CD8+ cells yielded around 3.2 ug of DNA on average.

Selection for sequencing was limited to patients who had shown CD8+CD57+ cell expansion by flow cytometry. Genomic DNA templated the TCR beta VDJ and CDR3 profiling. TCRdb processed the reads anew with MiXCR; each CDR3 protein has one entry. The table lists roughly 80,000 distinct CDR3 sequences, 70% of them singletons. Trimming shortened V by 5 bases and J by 0 bases, and 11 bases separated the two germline ends. This CDR3 comprises 14 residues. Germline CDR1 reads DFQATT; CDR2 reads SNEGSKA (reference sequence). The chain combines TRBV20-1 with TRBJ1-3; D not resolved. The source of this sequence is a human donor with aplastic anemia. Sequencing was carried out using sorted CD4+, CD8+, or CD8+CD57+ T cells (not recorded which) from PBMCs. In DNA form, the CDR3 reads TGCAGTGCTCTCTCGGTCAGCTCTGGAAACACCATATATTTT. Translation: CSALSVSSGNTIYF.